This T cell receptor beta chain was documented in a study of shared clonotypes between healthy human individuals. For each subset, genomic DNA was distributed in equal portions over several immunoSEQ plates. Only in-frame clones appear in the TCRdb table, and some are missing; sequencing was by immunoSEQ multiplex PCR. Altogether 2 million or so clones are present, 95% being singletons, with the ten largest covering approximately 0.13%. V shed 5 bases and J shed 2 bases, with 11 bases lying between them. The germline V gene encodes CDR1 MNHEY and CDR2 SVGAGI. The CDR3 runs to 14 residues. J is TRBJ2-3 and V is TRBV6-5; no definite D call. The sequence was collected from a young man in good health. Sequenced input: naive CD4+ T cells sorted from blood. The subset denotes: CD45RA+ positively selected. CDR3 nucleotides: TGTGCCAGCAGTCTTGGACGGATCACAGATACGCAGTATTTT. Translation: CASSLGRITDTQYF.